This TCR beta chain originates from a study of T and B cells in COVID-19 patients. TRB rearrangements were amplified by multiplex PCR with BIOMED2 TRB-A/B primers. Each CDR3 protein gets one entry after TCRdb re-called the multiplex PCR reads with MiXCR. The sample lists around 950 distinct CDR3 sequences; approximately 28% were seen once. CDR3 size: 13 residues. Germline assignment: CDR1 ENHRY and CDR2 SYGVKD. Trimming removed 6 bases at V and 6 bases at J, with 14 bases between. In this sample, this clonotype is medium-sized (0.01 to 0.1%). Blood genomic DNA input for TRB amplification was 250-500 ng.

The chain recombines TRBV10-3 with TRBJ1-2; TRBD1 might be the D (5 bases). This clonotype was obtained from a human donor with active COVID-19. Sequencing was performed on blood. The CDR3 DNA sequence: TGTGCCATCAGATGGGGGGAACGGGATGGCTACACCTTC. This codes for CAIRWGERDGYTF.